The 10 T cell receptor beta chains given below trace back to one sample, sequenced in a study of cytomegalovirus exposure and HLA in healthy donors. The PCR employed 60 Vbeta primers together with 13 Jbeta primers. Assay: immunoSEQ multiplex PCR; the TCRdb copy retains only in-frame clones and omits some. The table has over 90,000 clones, 64% seen once. Sequencing was carried out using PBMCs. Receptor source: a man between 60 and 75 years old in good health and CMV-seronegative.

Here the CDR3 DNA reads TGTGCCAGCAGTACCCCTGCGAGCGGGGGGCAAGATACGCAGTATTTT. It encodes CASSTPASGGQDTQYF. The chain links TRBV28 to TRBJ2-3; 9 nucleotides agree with TRBD2. Germline CDR1 and CDR2: MDHEN and SYDVKM. With V trimmed by 5 bases and J by 5 bases, 11 bases remained unmatched. This CDR3 spans 16 amino acids.

The chain recombines TRBV6-4 with TRBJ2-3, with D perhaps matching TRBD2 (6 bases). Trimming left V 2 bases short and J 1 base short, with 10 bases between. The length of the CDR3 is 15 residues. From germline, CDR1 is MRHNA and CDR2 SNTAGT. This chain's CDR3 is CASSDRASGTDTQYF. As DNA, the CDR3 is TGTGCCAGCAGTGACAGGGCTAGCGGCACAGATACGCAGTATTTT.

Only a few counts were recorded for this clone. This chain links TRBV5-6 with TRBJ2-1, with 11 bases identical to TRBD2. Looked up from germline, CDR1 is SGHDT and CDR2 is YYEEEE. Trimming cost V 5 bases and J 0 bases; bases outside gene matches: 4. The CDR3 totals 16 residues. DNA of the CDR3: TGTGCCAGCAGAACGCTAGCGGGAGGCTCCTACAATGAGCAGTTCTTC. It codes for CASRTLAGGSYNEQFF.

The V gene is TRBV10-3, the J gene TRBJ2-3; TRBD2 aligns across 10 bases. Looked up from germline, CDR1 is ENHRY and CDR2 is SYGVKD. Trimming removed 11 bases from V and 0 bases from J; junction bases left unmatched: 11. This CDR3 comprises 16 residues. The CDR3 bases are TGTGCCGCCAGCCCTAGCGGGGGATCTAGCACAGATACGCAGTATTTT. Translation gives CAASPSGGSSTDTQYF.

The chain links TRBV15 to TRBJ2-2, with 11 positions matching TRBD2. There are 15 residues in the CDR3. CDR1 is LNHNV, CDR2 YYDKDF, per germline (reference sequence). The trim removed 6 bases at V and 3 bases at J, leaving 3 bases unmatched. The CDR3 DNA sequence: TGTGCCACCAGTCCGACTAGCGGGGACACCGGGGAGCTGTTTTTT. Translation gives CATSPTSGDTGELFF. The variable domain in full, completed from reference TRBV15 and TRBJ2-2, reads DAMVIQNPRYQVTQFGKPVTLSCSQTLNHNVMYWYQQKSSQAPKLLFHYYDKDFNNEADTPDNFQSRRPNTSFCFLDIRSPGLGDTAMYLCATSPTSGDTGELFFGEGSRLTVL.

The genes are TRBV6-1 and TRBJ1-3, with TRBD1 matching over 10 bases. The V gene's germline CDR1 is MNHNS and CDR2 SASEGT. The V and J ends lost 8 bases and 8 bases, in that order; junction bases with no gene match: 6. The length of the CDR3 is 13 residues. CDR3 loop: CASLRQGADTIYF. The CDR3 bases are TGTGCCAGCCTTCGACAGGGGGCGGACACCATATATTTT.

Concerning this clone itself: The sample holds other DNA sequences that translate to the same CDR3. The chain joins TRBV11-2 to TRBJ2-7; 11 bases match TRBD2. V shed 5 bases, J shed 2 bases, and the junction held 5 bases outside the gene matches. Germline-derived CDR1 and CDR2 are SGHAT and FQNNGV. The CDR3 is made up of 15 amino acids. The CDR3 loop reads CASSARLAGPYEQYF. CDR3 nucleotides: TGTGCCAGCAGCGCCCGACTAGCGGGGCCCTACGAGCAGTACTTC.

The chain combines TRBV7-2 with TRBJ2-3; D possibly corresponds to TRBD1 (6 bases). The germline V gene encodes CDR1 SGHTA and CDR2 FQGNSA. V lost 5 bases to trimming and J lost 1 base, with 19 bases between them. The CDR3 has 17 residues. This chain's CDR3 is CASSLSDRSWGTDTQYF. CDR3 DNA: TGTGCCAGCAGCCTAAGCGACAGGAGTTGGGGCACAGATACGCAGTATTTT.

The chain combines TRBV10-2 with TRBJ1-2; 7 nucleotides line up with TRBD1. This CDR3 contains 13 residues. J lost 5 bases, V lost 6 bases, and 6 bases had no gene match. Germline CDR1 is WSHSY and CDR2 is SAAADI. CDR3 DNA: TGCGCCAGCAGACAGGGGACGAAATATGGCTACACCTTC. It encodes CASRQGTKYGYTF.

J is TRBJ1-2 and V is TRBV27; possible D gene TRBD1, 6 bases. Trimming shortened V by 3 bases and J by 3 bases, and 14 bases separated the two germline ends. The CDR3 totals 15 residues. CDR1 is MNHEY and CDR2 is SMNVEV in the germline V gene (reference sequence). Here the CDR3 reads CASSFRQDAYYGYTF. DNA for the CDR3: TGTGCCAGCAGTTTTCGACAGGATGCGTACTATGGCTACACCTTC.